The rows below give T cell receptor beta chains drawn from one sample of a study of persistence of HIV-infected CD4 T cells. Their antigen targets remain unknown. Profiling relied on immunoSEQ multiplex PCR, and the TCRdb table lists in-frame clones only, not all of them. The table lists roughly 14,000 clones, approximately 71% of them singletons. Here the sequenced sample was CD4+ T cells sorted from PBMCs after approximately 19-hour stimulation, taken from a patient who received antiretroviral therapy. The receptors derive from an adult man with HIV who was CMV-seropositive. The CDR3 runs from the conserved cysteine through the conserved F or W. D genes are given only for firm matches. Expanded clones are given a class, and other clones once, few, many or no size at all.

d_gene: .; j_gene: TRBJ2-7; len: 13; abundance: few; v_gene: TRBV28; CDR3aa: CASSPWTVYEQYF; CDR3nt: TGTGCCAGCAGTCCCTGGACCGTGTACGAGCAGTACTTC
d_gene: .; j_gene: TRBJ2-7; len: 14; abundance: .; v_gene: TRBV18; CDR3aa: CASSAGASAYEQYF; CDR3nt: TGTGCCAGCTCCGCGGGGGCCTCAGCCTACGAGCAGTACTTC
d_gene: .; j_gene: TRBJ1-3; len: 16; abundance: medium-sized; v_gene: TRBV4-2; CDR3aa: CASSQGRQSSGNTIYF; CDR3nt: TGTGCCAGCAGCCAAGGCCGGCAGTCGTCTGGAAACACCATATATTTT
d_gene: .; j_gene: TRBJ2-7; len: 13; abundance: .; v_gene: TRBV27; CDR3aa: CASARQESYEQYF; CDR3nt: TGTGCCAGCGCGCGACAGGAATCCTACGAGCAGTACTTC
d_gene: .; j_gene: TRBJ1-5; len: 13; abundance: .; v_gene: TRBV5-1; CDR3aa: CASSSDGAEPQHF; CDR3nt: TGCGCCAGCAGCTCGGACGGAGCGGAGCCCCAGCATTTT
d_gene: .; j_gene: TRBJ1-6; len: 14; abundance: .; v_gene: TRBV4-2; CDR3aa: CASSQGRVDSPLHF; CDR3nt: TGTGCCAGCAGCCAAGGCAGGGTTGATTCACCCCTCCACTTT
d_gene: .; j_gene: TRBJ2-3; len: 13; abundance: once; v_gene: TRBV10-1; CDR3aa: CASKADLTDTQYF; CDR3nt: TGCGCCAGCAAGGCCGACCTCACAGATACGCAGTATTTT
d_gene: .; j_gene: TRBJ1-2; len: 14; abundance: .; v_gene: TRBV10-3; CDR3aa: CAISGYRDLNGYTF; CDR3nt: TGTGCCATCAGTGGATACAGGGACCTTAATGGCTACACCTTC
d_gene: TRBD2; j_gene: TRBJ2-1; len: 17; abundance: .; v_gene: TRBV7-3; CDR3aa: CASSLMRTSGGIGEQFF; CDR3nt: TGTGCCAGCAGCTTAATGAGGACTAGCGGGGGGATCGGTGAGCAGTTCTTC
d_gene: .; j_gene: TRBJ2-3; len: 16; abundance: .; v_gene: TRBV2; CDR3aa: CASRAKTQAGADTQYF; CDR3nt: TGTGCCAGCAGGGCTAAGACTCAAGCTGGGGCAGATACGCAGTATTTT
d_gene: .; j_gene: TRBJ2-3; len: 16; abundance: .; v_gene: TRBV5-1; CDR3aa: CASILGPTESTDTQYF; CDR3nt: TGCGCCAGCATCCTCGGGCCGACAGAATCAACAGATACGCAGTATTTT
d_gene: .; j_gene: TRBJ1-1; len: 13; abundance: few; v_gene: TRBV5-1; CDR3aa: CASRTGENTEAFF; CDR3nt: TGCGCCAGCAGGACAGGCGAGAACACTGAAGCTTTCTTT
d_gene: TRBD2; j_gene: TRBJ2-7; len: 14; abundance: .; v_gene: TRBV4-1; CDR3aa: CASSRGGLGYEQYF; CDR3nt: TGCGCCAGCAGCCGCGGGGGGCTGGGCTACGAGCAGTACTTC
d_gene: .; j_gene: TRBJ1-5; len: 14; abundance: once; v_gene: TRBV2; CDR3aa: CASTLQGSNQPQHF; CDR3nt: TGTGCCAGCACGTTACAGGGAAGCAATCAGCCCCAGCATTTT
d_gene: TRBD1; j_gene: TRBJ2-7; len: 13; abundance: once; v_gene: TRBV29-1; CDR3aa: CSVDLGTGYEQYF; CDR3nt: TGCAGCGTTGACCTCGGGACAGGCTACGAGCAGTACTTC
d_gene: .; j_gene: TRBJ1-5; len: 13; abundance: .; v_gene: TRBV5-4; CDR3aa: CASSLNRDQPQHF; CDR3nt: TGTGCCAGCAGCTTGAACAGGGATCAGCCCCAGCATTTT
d_gene: TRBD1; j_gene: TRBJ2-7; len: 15; abundance: .; v_gene: TRBV5-1; CDR3aa: CASSLGDRAKPPPHF; CDR3nt: TGCGCCAGCAGCTTGGGGGACAGGGCCAAGCCGCCCCCGCACTTC
d_gene: .; j_gene: TRBJ1-1; len: 16; abundance: .; v_gene: TRBV21-1; CDR3aa: CASSNGFKNPNTEAFF; CDR3nt: TGTGCCAGCAGCAACGGCTTTAAAAACCCGAACACTGAAGCTTTCTTT
d_gene: TRBD2; j_gene: TRBJ2-2; len: 18; abundance: .; v_gene: TRBV4-1; CDR3aa: CASSQDLERGGRGGELFF; CDR3nt: TGCGCCAGCAGCCAAGATCTTGAGCGGGGGGGCCGCGGCGGGGAGCTGTTTTTT
d_gene: .; j_gene: TRBJ2-3; len: 14; abundance: .; v_gene: TRBV27; CDR3aa: CASSLNRVTDTQYF; CDR3nt: TGTGCCAGCAGTCTAAACAGGGTAACAGATACGCAGTATTTT
d_gene: .; j_gene: TRBJ1-1; len: 15; abundance: .; v_gene: TRBV3-1/TRBV3-2; CDR3aa: CASSQNKGKNTEAFF; CDR3nt: TGTGCCAGCAGCCAAAATAAGGGCAAGAACACTGAAGCTTTCTTT
d_gene: .; j_gene: TRBJ2-7; len: 11; abundance: .; v_gene: TRBV12-3/TRBV12-4; CDR3aa: CASSLEFEQYF; CDR3nt: TGTGCCAGCAGTTTAGAGTTCGAGCAGTACTTC
d_gene: .; j_gene: TRBJ2-2; len: 16; abundance: .; v_gene: TRBV9; CDR3aa: CASSPPISPLGRELFF; CDR3nt: TGTGCCAGCAGCCCGCCAATATCCCCCCTGGGCCGGGAGCTGTTTTTT
d_gene: .; j_gene: TRBJ2-7; len: 14; abundance: .; v_gene: TRBV5-1; CDR3aa: CASSLDGRRYEQYF; CDR3nt: TGCGCCAGCAGCTTGGACGGACGGAGATACGAGCAGTACTTC
d_gene: .; j_gene: TRBJ1-6; len: 15; abundance: .; v_gene: TRBV24-1; CDR3aa: CATSDGQTYNSPLHF; CDR3nt: TGTGCCACCAGTGATGGACAGACTTATAATTCACCCCTCCACTTT
d_gene: TRBD1; j_gene: TRBJ2-7; len: 15; abundance: .; v_gene: TRBV28; CDR3aa: CASSLEDRVGDEQYF; CDR3nt: TGTGCCAGCAGTTTAGAGGACAGGGTCGGCGACGAGCAGTACTTC
d_gene: TRBD1; j_gene: TRBJ2-2; len: 19; abundance: .; v_gene: TRBV5-3; CDR3aa: CARSSSGTGGLENTGELFF; CDR3nt: TGTGCCAGAAGCTCCTCCGGGACAGGGGGCTTAGAGAACACCGGGGAGCTGTTTTTT
d_gene: .; j_gene: TRBJ2-7; len: 15; abundance: .; v_gene: TRBV28; CDR3aa: CASTEGWRGGREQYF; CDR3nt: TGTGCCAGCACCGAAGGTTGGAGGGGAGGACGCGAGCAGTACTTC
d_gene: TRBD2; j_gene: TRBJ2-1; len: 16; abundance: .; v_gene: TRBV5-4; CDR3aa: CASSSGTSGAYNEQFF; CDR3nt: TGTGCCAGCAGCTCCGGGACTAGCGGCGCCTACAATGAGCAGTTCTTC
d_gene: .; j_gene: TRBJ1-6; len: 13; abundance: .; v_gene: TRBV6-5; CDR3aa: CASSLTGNSPLHF; CDR3nt: TGTGCCAGCAGTTTAACAGGGAATTCACCCCTCCACTTT
d_gene: .; j_gene: TRBJ2-7; len: 15; abundance: .; v_gene: TRBV5-5; CDR3aa: CASSLADRYSYEQYF; CDR3nt: TGTGCCAGCAGCTTGGCCGACAGATACTCCTACGAGCAGTACTTC
d_gene: .; j_gene: TRBJ2-1; len: 13; abundance: .; v_gene: TRBV7-9; CDR3aa: CASSRGNLNEQFF; CDR3nt: TGTGCCAGCAGCCGGGGGAATCTCAATGAGCAGTTCTTC
d_gene: TRBD1; j_gene: TRBJ1-2; len: 14; abundance: .; v_gene: TRBV28; CDR3aa: CASVERDRETDYTF; CDR3nt: TGTGCCAGCGTAGAAAGGGACAGGGAAACGGACTACACCTTC
d_gene: .; j_gene: TRBJ2-7; len: 13; abundance: .; v_gene: TRBV29-1; CDR3aa: CSAGGTRGNEQYF; CDR3nt: TGCAGCGCCGGGGGTACGCGGGGAAACGAGCAGTACTTC
d_gene: TRBD1; j_gene: TRBJ1-2; len: 13; abundance: once; v_gene: TRBV5-5; CDR3aa: CASSSTGVHGYTF; CDR3nt: TGTGCCAGCAGCTCGACAGGGGTCCATGGCTACACCTTC
d_gene: TRBD1; j_gene: TRBJ2-7; len: 16; abundance: .; v_gene: TRBV10-2; CDR3aa: CASSEGQGAVGYEQYF; CDR3nt: TGCGCCAGCAGTGAAGGACAGGGGGCGGTTGGGTACGAGCAGTACTTC
d_gene: TRBD1; j_gene: TRBJ1-5; len: 14; abundance: .; v_gene: TRBV6-5; CDR3aa: CASSFGQGNQPQHF; CDR3nt: TGTGCCAGCAGTTTCGGACAGGGCAATCAGCCCCAGCATTTT
d_gene: .; j_gene: TRBJ1-6; len: 15; abundance: .; v_gene: TRBV7-9; CDR3aa: CASSLVGRMDSPLHF; CDR3nt: TGTGCCAGCAGCTTGGTGGGACGGATGGATTCACCCCTCCACTTT
d_gene: TRBD1; j_gene: TRBJ2-2; len: 14; abundance: few; v_gene: TRBV5-1; CDR3aa: CASSSGGYTGELFF; CDR3nt: TGCGCCAGCAGTTCAGGGGGTTATACCGGGGAGCTGTTTTTT
d_gene: TRBD1; j_gene: TRBJ1-1; len: 16; abundance: few; v_gene: TRBV19; CDR3aa: CASSRLGTGLDTEAFF; CDR3nt: TGTGCCAGTAGTAGGCTCGGGACAGGGTTGGACACTGAAGCTTTCTTT
d_gene: TRBD1; j_gene: TRBJ2-3; len: 12; abundance: .; v_gene: TRBV6-5; CDR3aa: CASKGAGNTQYF; CDR3nt: TGTGCCAGCAAGGGGGCCGGGAATACGCAGTATTTT
d_gene: .; j_gene: TRBJ1-3; len: 16; abundance: .; v_gene: TRBV28; CDR3aa: CASSPPGTPSGNTIYF; CDR3nt: TGTGCCAGCAGTCCTCCAGGTACCCCGTCCGGAAACACCATATATTTT
d_gene: TRBD1; j_gene: TRBJ2-3; len: 18; abundance: few; v_gene: TRBV13; CDR3aa: CASSTSGQGARGTDTQYF; CDR3nt: TGTGCCAGCAGCACCAGCGGCCAGGGGGCGCGAGGCACAGATACGCAGTATTTT
d_gene: .; j_gene: TRBJ2-6; len: 14; abundance: once; v_gene: TRBV6-5; CDR3aa: CASRRGAGANVLTF; CDR3nt: TGTGCCAGCAGAAGGGGGGCCGGGGCCAACGTCCTGACTTTC
d_gene: .; j_gene: TRBJ2-7; len: 15; abundance: .; v_gene: TRBV19; CDR3aa: CASSINAGRAYEQYF; CDR3nt: TGTGCCAGTAGTATCAACGCGGGCAGGGCCTACGAGCAGTACTTC
d_gene: .; j_gene: TRBJ1-4; len: 17; abundance: .; v_gene: TRBV5-6; CDR3aa: CASSPGQGSRHNEKLFF; CDR3nt: TGTGCCAGCAGCCCTGGGCAGGGAAGCCGTCACAATGAAAAACTGTTTTTT
d_gene: .; j_gene: TRBJ2-7; len: 12; abundance: few; v_gene: TRBV12-3/TRBV12-4; CDR3aa: CASRSTGRQQYF; CDR3nt: TGTGCCAGCAGATCGACAGGGAGGCAGCAGTACTTC
d_gene: .; j_gene: TRBJ2-2; len: 13; abundance: .; v_gene: TRBV25-1; CDR3aa: CASQGTNTGELFF; CDR3nt: TGTGCCAGCCAGGGTACGAACACCGGGGAGCTGTTTTTT
d_gene: TRBD1; j_gene: TRBJ1-2; len: 14; abundance: medium-sized; v_gene: TRBV5-4; CDR3aa: CASSTGTEIYGYTF; CDR3nt: TGTGCCAGCAGCACCGGGACAGAAATCTATGGCTACACCTTC
d_gene: TRBD2; j_gene: TRBJ2-1; len: 16; abundance: medium-sized; v_gene: TRBV5-8; CDR3aa: CASRESGGRSYNEQFF; CDR3nt: TGTGCCAGCAGGGAAAGCGGGGGCCGCTCCTACAATGAGCAGTTCTTC
d_gene: TRBD1; j_gene: TRBJ2-1; len: 15; abundance: .; v_gene: TRBV6-5; CDR3aa: CASTVRDRDHNEQFF; CDR3nt: TGTGCCAGCACCGTCCGGGACAGGGACCACAATGAGCAGTTCTTC
d_gene: .; j_gene: TRBJ2-3; len: 16; abundance: .; v_gene: TRBV28; CDR3aa: CASTKPRGLSADTQYF; CDR3nt: TGTGCCAGCACCAAACCTCGAGGGTTATCGGCAGATACGCAGTATTTT
d_gene: .; j_gene: TRBJ1-2; len: 16; abundance: .; v_gene: TRBV28; CDR3aa: CASSLWNEGSRYGYTF; CDR3nt: TGTGCCAGCAGTTTATGGAATGAGGGCAGTAGATATGGCTACACCTTC
d_gene: .; j_gene: TRBJ2-1; len: 13; abundance: .; v_gene: TRBV5-4; CDR3aa: CASSLGHLNEQFF; CDR3nt: TGTGCCAGCAGCTTGGGACACCTCAATGAGCAGTTCTTC
d_gene: TRBD1; j_gene: TRBJ1-6; len: 14; abundance: .; v_gene: TRBV19; CDR3aa: CASSIGTGNSPLHF; CDR3nt: TGTGCCAGTAGTATTGGGACAGGGAATTCACCCCTCCACTTT
d_gene: .; j_gene: TRBJ1-4; len: 16; abundance: .; v_gene: TRBV7-2; CDR3aa: CASSQGATGTNEKLFF; CDR3nt: TGTGCCAGCAGCCAGGGAGCAACCGGGACTAATGAAAAACTGTTTTTT
d_gene: TRBD1; j_gene: TRBJ2-2; len: 13; abundance: once; v_gene: TRBV29-1; CDR3aa: CSVVGDRAGELFF; CDR3nt: TGCAGCGTTGTGGGGGACAGGGCCGGGGAGCTGTTTTTT